A single sample is the source of the 17 T cell receptor beta chains below, sequenced in a study of cytomegalovirus exposure and HLA in healthy donors. Amplification used 60 Vbeta primers and 13 Jbeta primers. This table comes from immunoSEQ multiplex PCR, and its TCRdb copy is limited to in-frame clones, with some not included. The sample shows 110,000 to 150,000 clones, less than 85% of them seen only once. Sequenced input: PBMCs. The receptors here all came from a woman aged 55-69 years in good health and CMV-seropositive.

The rearrangement links TRBV11-3 to TRBJ1-4; TRBD1 matches 8 bases. V dropped 1 base and J dropped 5; count of bases not matched to a gene: 6. This CDR3 is 16 amino acids long. CDR1 and CDR2 (germline): SGHNT, YENEEA. The CDR3 here is CASSLGADRANEKLFF. The CDR3 nucleotides read TGTGCCAGCAGCTTAGGGGCGGACAGGGCGAATGAAAAACTGTTTTTT.

J is TRBJ2-7 and V is TRBV27; 8 nucleotides match TRBD2. V lost 3 bases to trimming and J lost 2 bases; unmatched junction nucleotides: 3. This CDR3 is 14 amino acids long. The germline V gene has CDR1 MNHEY and CDR2 SMNVEV (reference sequence). CDR3 nucleotide sequence: TGTGCCAGCAGTTTCGCGGGAGGAACCTACGAGCAGTACTTC. Protein sequence: CASSFAGGTYEQYF.

The chain links TRBV28 to TRBJ2-7; 9 nucleotides agree with TRBD1. Per germline, CDR1 MDHEN and CDR2 SYDVKM. Trimming removed 6 bases from V and 4 bases from J; junction bases left unmatched: 4. This CDR3 has 13 amino acids. CDR3 sequence: CASSPGQGYEQYF. The CDR3 DNA reads TGTGCCAGCAGCCCCGGACAGGGGTACGAGCAGTACTTC. The complete variable domain, with remaining parts taken from reference TRBV28 and TRBJ2-7, reads DVKVTQSSRYLVKRTGEKVFLECVQDMDHENMFWYRQDPGLGLRLIYFSYDVKMKEKGDIPEGYSVSREKKERFSLILESASTNQTSMYLCASSPGQGYEQYFGPGTRLTVT.

The chain recombines TRBV28 with TRBJ1-2, with D hard to call. This CDR3 is 13 amino acids long. The ends were cut back, 6 bases at V and 4 bases at J, with 12 bases in the middle. Germline V CDR1 and CDR2: MDHEN, SYDVKM. The CDR3 region is CASSSDISYGYTF. As DNA, the CDR3 is TGTGCCAGCAGCTCCGACATTTCCTATGGCTACACCTTC.

The V gene is TRBV18, the J gene TRBJ2-3, with 8 bases identical to TRBD1. Germline CDR1 is KGHSH and CDR2 is LQKENI. The J segment lost 3 bases and the V segment lost 6 bases, leaving 5 bases of the junction unmatched. The CDR3 consists of 14 residues. CDR3 sequence reads: CASSLDRVTDTQYF. The CDR3 nucleotides are TGTGCCAGCTCCCTGGACAGGGTTACAGATACGCAGTATTTT.

This chain joins TRBV30 and TRBJ2-7; TRBD2 matches 13 bases. J lost 2 bases, V lost 0 bases, and 7 bases had no gene match. The CDR3 runs 17 residues. CDR1 and CDR2 from the germline V gene are GTSNPN and SVGIG (reference sequence). CDR3 amino acids: CAWSVRRTSGSAYEQYF. The CDR3 DNA reads as TGTGCCTGGAGTGTACGTAGGACTAGCGGGAGTGCCTACGAGCAGTACTTC.

This clone has a handful of counts. This chain connects TRBV19 to TRBJ1-5; 7 bases map to TRBD1. V dropped 4 bases and J dropped 6; count of bases not matched to a gene: 9. The CDR3 spans 15 residues. Germline-derived CDR1 and CDR2 are LNHDA and SQIVND (reference sequence). CDR3: CASSTQTGDGQPQHF. The CDR3 DNA is TGTGCCAGTAGTACTCAAACAGGGGATGGTCAGCCCCAGCATTTT.

The chain combines TRBV7-9 with TRBJ2-7; D possibly corresponds to TRBD2 (6 bases). The germline CDR1 and CDR2 sequences are SEHNR and FQNEAQ (reference sequence). V was cut by 3 bases and J by 3 bases, with 9 bases left in between. This CDR3 contains 13 residues. CDR3 sequence: CASSFYGSYEQYF. For the CDR3, the DNA is TGTGCCAGCAGCTTTTACGGGAGCTACGAGCAGTACTTC.

J is TRBJ1-5 and V is TRBV2; TRBD1 matches at 7 bases. V shed 4 bases, J shed 7 bases, and the junction held 10 bases outside the gene matches. This CDR3 spans 15 amino acids. Germline V gene sequence: CDR1 SNHLY, CDR2 FYNNEI. The CDR3 spells CASSGLTEGAQPQHF. The CDR3 bases are TGTGCCAGCAGTGGCCTAACGGAGGGGGCACAGCCCCAGCATTTT.

V usage is TRBV6-5 and J usage is TRBJ1-1; perhaps TRBD1 as D (5 bases). The CDR3 loop spans 14 amino acids. Germline CDR1 and CDR2: MNHEY and SVGAGI. Trimming stripped 2 bases from V and 7 bases from J, with 14 bases between. The CDR3 DNA follows: TGTGCCAGCAGTTACAGGCAGGGTAAAGATGAAGCTTTCTTT. The encoded protein is CASSYRQGKDEAFF.

The genes are TRBV5-1 and TRBJ2-1, with TRBD1 matching 7 bases. Trimming took 4 bases from V and 8 from J; bases not matched to a gene: 9. Germline CDR1 reads SGHRS; CDR2 reads YFSETQ. The CDR3 has 14 amino acids. CDR3 in DNA: TGCGCCAGCAGCGAGGGACAGATTAGCGATGAGCAGTTCTTC. The encoded protein is CASSEGQISDEQFF.

This clone is categorized as medium-sized (0.01 to 0.1%). The J gene is TRBJ2-7, the V gene TRBV15, with a tentative D call TRBD1 (6 bases). V lost 1 base, J lost 0 bases, and 7 bases lay in between. This CDR3 spans 14 amino acids. Germline V gene sequence: CDR1 LNHNV, CDR2 YYDKDF (reference sequence). CDR3 residues: CATSRGTDSYEQYF. DNA of the CDR3: TGTGCCACCAGCAGAGGGACAGACTCCTACGAGCAGTACTTC.

The chain has TRBV10-3 and TRBJ2-3, with 10 bases that match TRBD2. CDR1 is ENHRY and CDR2 is SYGVKD in the germline V gene. V trimming: 6 bases; J trimming: 2 bases; junction bases outside the gene matches: 5. This CDR3 is 15 amino acids long. DNA of the CDR3: TGTGCCATCAGAAATAGCGGGAGGTCCACAGATACGCAGTATTTT. Translated: CAIRNSGRSTDTQYF.

The CDR3 region has the DNA TGTGCCAGCAGCCCCCGACAGGGCTCTGGAAACACCATATATTTT. This codes for CASSPRQGSGNTIYF. The gene calls are TRBV9 and TRBJ1-3; 7 bases agree with TRBD1. V trimming: 4 bases; J trimming: 0 bases; junction bases outside the gene matches: 4. The CDR3 contains 15 residues. From germline, CDR1 is SGDLS and CDR2 YYNGEE.

V usage is TRBV18 and J usage is TRBJ1-2; a weak D match, TRBD1 (5 bases). V dropped 4 bases and J dropped 4 bases, with 10 bases sitting between them. Germline V lookup: CDR1 KGHSH, CDR2 LQKENI. This CDR3 has 13 residues. The DNA of the CDR3 is TGTGCCAGCTCACAGGACATCACCTATGGCTACACCTTC. As protein: CASSQDITYGYTF.

The V gene is TRBV15, the J gene TRBJ2-1; TRBD2 matches at 12 bases. Trimming removed 1 base from V and 9 bases from J; junction bases left unmatched: 7. The CDR3 covers 16 residues. Germline CDR1 is LNHNV and CDR2 is YYDKDF (reference sequence). CDR3 region: CATSRVRLAGGGEQFF. DNA for the CDR3: TGTGCCACCAGCAGAGTGCGGCTAGCGGGAGGGGGTGAGCAGTTCTTC.

The chain joins TRBV7-2 to TRBJ2-7; D ambiguous. In germline, CDR1 is SGHTA, CDR2 FQGNSA. Between the trimmed V and J ends, which lost 5 bases and 3 bases, there was a span of 11 bases. The CDR3 runs to 13 residues. CDR3 in DNA: TGTGCCAGCAGCGCGGCCACCCTCTACGAGCAGTACTTC. Protein: CASSAATLYEQYF. Drawing the rest from reference TRBV7-2 and TRBJ2-7, the complete variable domain is GAGVSQSPSNKVTEKGKDVELRCDPISGHTALYWYRQSLGQGLEFLIYFQGNSAPDKSGLPSDRFSAERTGGSVSTLTIQRTQQEDSAVYLCASSAATLYEQYFGPGTRLTVT.